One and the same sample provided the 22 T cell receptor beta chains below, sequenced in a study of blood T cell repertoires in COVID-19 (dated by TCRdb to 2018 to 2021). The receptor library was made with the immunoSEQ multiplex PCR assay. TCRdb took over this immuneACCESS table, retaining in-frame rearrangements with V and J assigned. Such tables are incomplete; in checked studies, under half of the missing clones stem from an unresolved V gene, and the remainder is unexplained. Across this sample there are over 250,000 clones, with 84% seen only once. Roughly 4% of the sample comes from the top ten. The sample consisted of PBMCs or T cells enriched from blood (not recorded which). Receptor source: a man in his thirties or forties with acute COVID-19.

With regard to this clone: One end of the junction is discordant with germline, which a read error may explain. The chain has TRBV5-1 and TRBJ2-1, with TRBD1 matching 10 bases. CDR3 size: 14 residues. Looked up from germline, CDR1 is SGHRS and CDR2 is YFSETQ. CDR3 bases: TGTGCCAGCAGCTTGGGACAGGGGTTCAATGAGCAGTTCTTC. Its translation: CASSLGQGFNEQFF.

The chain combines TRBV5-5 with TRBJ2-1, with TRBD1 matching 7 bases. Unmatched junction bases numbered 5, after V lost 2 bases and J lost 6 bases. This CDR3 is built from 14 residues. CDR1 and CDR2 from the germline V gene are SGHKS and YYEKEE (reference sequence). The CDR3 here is CASSLQGTLNEQFF. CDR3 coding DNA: TGTGCCAGCAGCTTACAGGGGACCCTCAATGAGCAGTTCTTC.

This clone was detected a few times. CDR3 coding DNA: TGTGCCAGCAGGGGGCAGGGGAGCGATGGCTACACCTTC. Its protein is CASRGQGSDGYTF. V and J are TRBV4-2 and TRBJ1-2; maybe TRBD1 (6 bases). The CDR3 consists of 13 residues. Trimming shortened V by 6 bases and J by 6 bases, and 14 bases separated the two germline ends. Germline assignment: CDR1 LGHNA and CDR2 YNFKEQ.

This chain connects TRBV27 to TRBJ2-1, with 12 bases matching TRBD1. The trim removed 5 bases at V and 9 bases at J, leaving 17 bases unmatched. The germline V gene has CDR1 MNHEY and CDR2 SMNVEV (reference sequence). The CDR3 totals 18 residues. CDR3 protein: CASSPRGFRDRGLSEQFF. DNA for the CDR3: TGTGCCAGCAGTCCCAGAGGGTTTCGGGACAGGGGGCTGAGTGAGCAGTTCTTC.

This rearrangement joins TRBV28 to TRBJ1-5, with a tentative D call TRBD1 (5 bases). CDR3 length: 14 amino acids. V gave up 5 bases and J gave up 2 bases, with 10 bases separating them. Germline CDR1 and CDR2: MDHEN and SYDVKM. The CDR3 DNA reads TGTGCCAGCAGTGACAGCGCAGGCAATCAGCCCCAGCATTTT. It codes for CASSDSAGNQPQHF.

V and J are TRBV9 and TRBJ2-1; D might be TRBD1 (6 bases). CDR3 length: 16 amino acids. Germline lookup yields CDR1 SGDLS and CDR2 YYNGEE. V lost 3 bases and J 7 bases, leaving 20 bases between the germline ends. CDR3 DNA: TGTGCCAGCAGCGCACCCCCCAGGGGATATATGAATGAGCAGTTCTTC. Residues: CASSAPPRGYMNEQFF.

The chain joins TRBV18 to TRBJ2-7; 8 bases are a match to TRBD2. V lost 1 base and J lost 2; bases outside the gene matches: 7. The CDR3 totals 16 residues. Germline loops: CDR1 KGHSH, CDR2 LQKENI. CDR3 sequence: CASSPQSSGGPYEQYV. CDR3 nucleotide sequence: TGTGCCAGCTCACCACAATCCAGCGGGGGACCCTACGAGCAGTACGTC.

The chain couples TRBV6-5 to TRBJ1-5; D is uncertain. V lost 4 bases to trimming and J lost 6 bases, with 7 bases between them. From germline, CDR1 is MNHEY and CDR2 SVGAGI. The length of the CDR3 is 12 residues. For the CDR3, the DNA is TGTGCCAGCAGTTCCGGCGGTCAGCCCCAGCATTTT. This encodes CASSSGGQPQHF.

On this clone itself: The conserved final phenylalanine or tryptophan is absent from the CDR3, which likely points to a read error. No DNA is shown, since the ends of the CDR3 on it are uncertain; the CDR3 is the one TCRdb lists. The CDR3 loop reads CASSYYRGPG. The J gene is TRBJ1-6, the V gene TRBV6-6; the tabulated D call, TRBD1, remains unverified against the DNA. Germline V lookup: CDR1 MNHNY, CDR2 SVGAGI (reference sequence). The CDR3 sequence runs 10 residues, both termini included.

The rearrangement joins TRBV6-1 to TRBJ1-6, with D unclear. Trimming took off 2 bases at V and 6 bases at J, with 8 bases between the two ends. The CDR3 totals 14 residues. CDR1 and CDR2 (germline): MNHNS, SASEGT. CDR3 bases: TGTGCCAGCAGTGAATTCCGGGTTAATTCACCCCTCCACTTT. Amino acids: CASSEFRVNSPLHF.

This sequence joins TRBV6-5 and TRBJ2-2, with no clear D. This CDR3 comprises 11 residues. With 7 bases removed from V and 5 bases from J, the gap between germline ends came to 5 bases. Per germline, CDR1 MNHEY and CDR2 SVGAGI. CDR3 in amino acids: CASINTGELFF. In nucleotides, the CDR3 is TGTGCCAGCATTAATACCGGGGAGCTGTTTTTT.

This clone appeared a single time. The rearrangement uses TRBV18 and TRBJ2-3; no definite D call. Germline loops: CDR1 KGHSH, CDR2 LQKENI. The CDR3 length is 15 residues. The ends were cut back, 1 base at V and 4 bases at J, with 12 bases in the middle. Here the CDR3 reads CASSPLSAHPDTQYF. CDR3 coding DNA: TGTGCCAGCTCACCACTTTCCGCGCATCCAGATACGCAGTATTTT.

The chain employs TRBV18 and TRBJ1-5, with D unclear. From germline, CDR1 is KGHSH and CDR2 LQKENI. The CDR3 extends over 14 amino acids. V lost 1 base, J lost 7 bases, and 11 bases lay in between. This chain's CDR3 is CASSPQGGGQPQHF. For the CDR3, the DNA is TGTGCCAGCTCACCACAGGGAGGAGGGCAGCCCCAGCATTTT.

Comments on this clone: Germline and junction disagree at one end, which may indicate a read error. This chain's CDR3 is CASSRDSGTTDTQYF. The CDR3 region has the DNA TGTGCCAGCAGTAGGGATAGCGGAACCACAGATACGCAGTATTTT. This sequence joins TRBV19 and TRBJ2-3, with TRBD2 as a possible D gene (6 bases). This CDR3 comprises 15 residues. The germline V gene has CDR1 LNHDA and CDR2 SQIVND (reference sequence).

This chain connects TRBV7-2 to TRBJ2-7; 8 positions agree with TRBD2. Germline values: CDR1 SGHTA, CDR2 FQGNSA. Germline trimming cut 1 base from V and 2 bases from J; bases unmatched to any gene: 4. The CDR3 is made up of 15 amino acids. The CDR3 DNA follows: TGTGCCAGCAGCTTAGATAGCGGGGTAACCTACGAGCAGTACGTC. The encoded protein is CASSLDSGVTYEQYV.

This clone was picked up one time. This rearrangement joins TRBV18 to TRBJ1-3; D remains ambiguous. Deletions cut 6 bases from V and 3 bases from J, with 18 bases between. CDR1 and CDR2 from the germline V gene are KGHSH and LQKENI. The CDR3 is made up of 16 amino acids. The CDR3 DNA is TGTGCCAGCTCGCAACCGGGGAGGGAAGGTGGAAACACCATATATTTT. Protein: CASSQPGREGGNTIYF.

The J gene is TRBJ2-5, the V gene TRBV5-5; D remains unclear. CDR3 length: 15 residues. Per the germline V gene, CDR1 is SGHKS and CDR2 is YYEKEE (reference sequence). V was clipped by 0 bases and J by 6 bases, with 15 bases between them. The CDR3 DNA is TGTGCCAGCAGCTTGGCCCCAAACCAGGAACAGACCCAGTACTTC. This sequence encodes CASSLAPNQEQTQYF. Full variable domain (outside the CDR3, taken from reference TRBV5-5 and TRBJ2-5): DAGVTQSPTHLIKTRGQQVTLRCSPISGHKSVSWYQQVLGQGPQFIFQYYEKEERGRGNFPDRFSARQFPNYSSELNVNALLLGDSALYLCASSLAPNQEQTQYFGPGTRLLVL.

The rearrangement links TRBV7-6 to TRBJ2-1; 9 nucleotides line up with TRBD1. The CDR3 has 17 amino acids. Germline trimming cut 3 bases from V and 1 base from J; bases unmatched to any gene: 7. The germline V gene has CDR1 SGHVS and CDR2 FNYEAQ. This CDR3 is CASSLTDRGGSYNEQFF. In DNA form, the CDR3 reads TGTGCCAGCAGCTTGACCGACAGGGGGGGTTCCTACAATGAGCAGTTCTTC.

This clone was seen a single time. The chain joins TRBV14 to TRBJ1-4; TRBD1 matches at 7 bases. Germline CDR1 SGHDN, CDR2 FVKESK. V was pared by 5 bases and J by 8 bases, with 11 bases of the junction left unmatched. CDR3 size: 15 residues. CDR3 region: CASSETTGVGEKLFF. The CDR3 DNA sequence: TGTGCCAGCAGCGAAACAACAGGGGTAGGGGAAAAACTGTTTTTT. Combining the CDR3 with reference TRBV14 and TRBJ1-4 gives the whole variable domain EAGVTQFPSHSVIEKGQTVTLRCDPISGHDNLYWYRRVMGKEIKFLLHFVKESKQDESGMPNNRFLAERTGGTYSTLKVQPAELEDSGVYFCASSETTGVGEKLFFGSGTQLSVL.

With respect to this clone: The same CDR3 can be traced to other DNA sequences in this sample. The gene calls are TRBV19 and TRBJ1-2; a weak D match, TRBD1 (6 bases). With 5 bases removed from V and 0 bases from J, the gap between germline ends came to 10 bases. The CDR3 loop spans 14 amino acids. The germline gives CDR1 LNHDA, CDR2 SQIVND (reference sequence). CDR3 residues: CASSPTGPNYGYTF. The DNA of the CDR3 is TGTGCCAGTAGTCCGACAGGTCCTAACTATGGCTACACCTTC.

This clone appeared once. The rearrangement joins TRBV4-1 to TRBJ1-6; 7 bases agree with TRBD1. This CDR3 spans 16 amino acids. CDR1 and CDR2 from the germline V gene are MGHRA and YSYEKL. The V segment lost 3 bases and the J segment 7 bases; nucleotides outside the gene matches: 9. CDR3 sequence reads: CASSQSSGQRNSPLHF. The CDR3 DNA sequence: TGCGCCAGCAGCCAGAGCTCGGGACAGAGAAATTCACCCCTCCACTTT.

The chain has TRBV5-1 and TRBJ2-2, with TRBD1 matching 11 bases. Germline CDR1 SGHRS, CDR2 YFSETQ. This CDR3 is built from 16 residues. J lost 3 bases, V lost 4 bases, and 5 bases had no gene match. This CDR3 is CASSVGDRGYTGELFF. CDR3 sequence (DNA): TGCGCCAGCAGCGTGGGGGACAGGGGGTACACCGGGGAGCTGTTTTTT.